Detailed here is one T cell receptor (beta chain). This sample stems from a study of shared clonotypes between healthy human individuals. Across the whole study: Each donor's CD4 naive and CD4 memory cells filled three plates apiece, CD8 naive two, and CD8 memory one.

TCRdb's table, derived via immunoSEQ multiplex PCR, lists solely in-frame clones and lacks some. The sample lists approximately 1.1 million clones, about 80% seen once, with more than 0.5% in the top ten. The sample taken for sequencing was memory CD4+ T cells from PBMCs. Regarding subset: CD45RA-negative fraction. This clonotype originated in a man aged 18 to 29 in good health. Some clones in this sample may be carry-over from other donors' samples.

The CDR3 spells CAISDGGRQPQHF. The CDR3 DNA follows: TGTGCCATCAGTGATGGAGGGAGGCAGCCCCAGCATTTT. V and J are TRBV10-3 and TRBJ1-5; D is unresolved. The CDR3 is 13 residues long. V dropped 3 bases and J dropped 7 bases, with 10 bases sitting between them. Germline CDR1 and CDR2: ENHRY and SYGVKD.